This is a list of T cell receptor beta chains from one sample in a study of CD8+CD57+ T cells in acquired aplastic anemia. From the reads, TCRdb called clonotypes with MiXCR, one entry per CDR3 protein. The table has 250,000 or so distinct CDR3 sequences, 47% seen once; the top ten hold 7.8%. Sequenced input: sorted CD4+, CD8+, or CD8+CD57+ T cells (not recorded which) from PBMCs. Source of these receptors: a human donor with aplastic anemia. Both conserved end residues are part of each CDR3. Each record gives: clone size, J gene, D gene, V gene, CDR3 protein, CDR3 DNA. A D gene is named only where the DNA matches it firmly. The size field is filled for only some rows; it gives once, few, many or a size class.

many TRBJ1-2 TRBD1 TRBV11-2 CASSSQGDYGYTF TGTGCCAGCAGCTCGCAGGGGGACTATGGCTACACCTTC
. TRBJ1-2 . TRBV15 CATSRESFTGGYTF TGTGCCACCAGCAGAGAAAGCTTTACGGGAGGCTACACCTTC
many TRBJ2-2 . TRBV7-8 CASSFEGFGELFF TGTGCCAGCAGCTTTGAAGGGTTCGGGGAGCTGTTTTTT
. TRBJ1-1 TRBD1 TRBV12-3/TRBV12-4 CASSAGTGYTEAFF TGTGCCAGCAGTGCCGGGACAGGGTATACTGAAGCTTTCTTT
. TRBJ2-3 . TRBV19 CASSIRQGPVADTQYF TGTGCCAGTAGTATTCGTCAGGGACCCGTTGCGGATACGCAGTATTTT
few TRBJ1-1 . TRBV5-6 CASSLAGFLTEAFF TGTGCCAGCAGCTTGGCAGGGTTTCTCACTGAAGCTTTCTTT
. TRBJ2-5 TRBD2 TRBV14 CASSQELGGSQETQYF TGTGCCAGCAGCCAAGAGTTGGGCGGGAGCCAAGAGACCCAGTACTTC
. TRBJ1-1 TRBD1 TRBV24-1 CATTETGGGEAFF TGTGCCACGACTGAGACAGGGGGCGGTGAAGCTTTCTTT
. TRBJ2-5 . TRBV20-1 CSARAGVGRETQYF TGCAGTGCTAGAGCCGGGGTGGGCAGAGAGACCCAGTACTTC
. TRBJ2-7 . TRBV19 CASSMGGGAYEQYF TGTGCCAGTAGCATGGGGGGTGGTGCCTACGAGCAGTACTTC
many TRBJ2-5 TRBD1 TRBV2 CASSHKDRGGETQYF TGTGCCAGCAGCCACAAAGACAGGGGAGGAGAGACCCAGTACTTC
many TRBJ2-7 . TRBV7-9 CASSLVGGKGYEQYF TGTGCCAGCAGCTTAGTGGGGGGTAAAGGCTACGAGCAGTACTTC
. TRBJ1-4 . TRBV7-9 CASSLGGAGTNEKLFF TGTGCCAGCAGCTTAGGGGGGGCCGGGACTAATGAAAAACTGTTTTTT
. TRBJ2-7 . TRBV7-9 CASSFSTLLGGQRLSYEQYF TGTGCCAGCAGCTTTTCTACCCTTTTGGGGGGCCAACGCCTCTCCTACGAGCAGTACTTC
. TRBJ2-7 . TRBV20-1 CSARDRGVYEQYF TGCAGTGCTAGAGATAGGGGGGTTTACGAGCAGTACTTC
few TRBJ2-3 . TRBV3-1 CASSLIKGGDTQYF TGTGCCAGCAGCCTAATAAAGGGGGGTGATACGCAGTATTTT
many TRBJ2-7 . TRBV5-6 CASSLGAGGEQYF TGTGCCAGCAGCTTGGGAGCGGGTGGCGAGCAGTACTTC
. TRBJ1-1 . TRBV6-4 CASSVDMNTEAFF TGTGCCAGCAGTGTTGATATGAACACTGAAGCTTTCTTT
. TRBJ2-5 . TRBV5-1 CASSQRGEATQETQYF TGCGCCAGCAGCCAGAGAGGGGAGGCTACACAAGAGACCCAGTACTTC
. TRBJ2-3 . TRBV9 CASSFSGGILPTDTQYF TGTGCCAGCAGCTTTTCTGGAGGGATTCTTCCCACAGATACGCAGTATTTT
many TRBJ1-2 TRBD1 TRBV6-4 CASHRGIYYGYTF TGTGCCAGTCACAGGGGAATCTACTATGGCTACACCTTC
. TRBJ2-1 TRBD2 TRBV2 CASTRWTSGSRANSYNEQFF TGTGCCAGCACTCGATGGACTAGCGGGAGTAGGGCCAACTCCTACAATGAGCAGTTCTTC
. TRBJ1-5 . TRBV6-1 CASSESGVNSPPQHF TGTGCCAGCAGTGAATCCGGGGTCAACTCGCCGCCCCAGCATTTT
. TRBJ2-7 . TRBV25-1 CASSETGTPPGYEQYF TGTGCCAGCAGTGAAACCGGGACTCCCCCCGGTTACGAGCAGTACTTC
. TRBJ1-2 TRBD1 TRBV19 CASSIVTGGYGYTF TGTGCCAGTAGTATAGTTACAGGGGGCTATGGCTACACCTTC
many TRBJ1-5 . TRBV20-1 CSAGQPQHF TGCAGTGCGGGTCAGCCCCAGCATTTT